This TCR beta chain was recorded in a study of cytomegalovirus exposure and HLA in healthy donors. Across the study: A later analysis reported the same platform for the roughly 120 validation repertoires and the approximately 640 first-cohort repertoires. General study findings and limits: Generally TCR sequences proved uncommon, though certain public TCRs appeared in numerous donors. Testing in vitro showed three CMV-associated chains specific for CMV antigens.

The table came from immunoSEQ multiplex PCR; TCRdb's copy has only in-frame clones and leaves some out. The sample yields approximately 200,000 clones, roughly 84% seen once. There are a few counts of this clone. What it binds is unknown. The CDR3 length is 13 residues. V was pared by 1 base and J by 5 bases, with 9 bases between. CDR1 and CDR2 from the germline V gene are SGHTA and FQGNSA. The sequence derives from a woman aged 25 to 45 in good health and CMV-seropositive. The material sequenced was PBMCs. V usage is TRBV7-2 and J usage is TRBJ2-7; D ambiguous. This CDR3 reads CASSLVIAHEQYF. The DNA of the CDR3 is TGTGCCAGCAGCTTAGTAATAGCACACGAGCAGTACTTC.